These T cell receptor beta chains were read from a single sample in a study of identical twins. TCRdb called the 5' RACE reads again in MiXCR, with one record for every CDR3 protein. The sample contains about 520,000 distinct CDR3 sequences, 22% of which appear only once. The data also belong to a second study, concerning T cells expressing NK-cell markers.

The sample taken for sequencing was CD4+ T cells sorted from blood. The receptors were sampled from a woman between 18 and 30 years old in good health. CDR3s include the opening cysteine and the closing phenylalanine or tryptophan. The D gene is left open where the match is weak. Clone size appears in some rows only: once, few, many, or a class for an expanded clone.

NA	TRBJ2-7	few	TRBV29-1	CSVEGTNPYEQYF	TGCAGCGTTGAAGGGACTAACCCCTACGAGCAGTACTTC
NA	TRBJ2-2	few	TRBV27	CASSPSVGELFF	TGTGCCAGCAGTCCTTCAGTCGGGGAGCTGTTTTTT
NA	TRBJ1-2	NA	TRBV11-2	CASSLPGPGGYTF	TGTGCCAGCAGCTTACCGGGTCCGGGTGGCTACACCTTC
NA	TRBJ1-3	few	TRBV10-3	CAISESGDPAGNTIYF	TGTGCCATCAGTGAGTCTGGGGACCCTGCTGGAAACACCATATATTTT
NA	TRBJ1-3	many	TRBV21-1	CASSQSSGNTIYF	TGTGCCAGCAGTCAGAGCTCTGGAAACACCATATATTTT
NA	TRBJ1-2	NA	TRBV6-2/TRBV6-3	CASSYSSQGSYGYTF	TGTGCCAGCAGTTACTCTAGCCAGGGGAGCTATGGCTACACCTTC
NA	TRBJ1-2	NA	TRBV6-1	CASSGTGNTGYTF	TGTGCCAGCAGTGGGACTGGCAATACTGGCTACACCTTC
TRBD1	TRBJ1-2	NA	TRBV20-1	CSAHIPGDRGDYGYTF	TGCAGTGCCCATATCCCCGGAGACAGGGGTGACTATGGCTACACCTTC
NA	TRBJ2-1	NA	TRBV20-1	CSASVTPGRSSYNEQFF	TGCAGTGCTAGTGTCACACCGGGACGCAGCTCCTACAATGAGCAGTTCTTC
NA	TRBJ1-2	NA	TRBV10-3	CAIKLAGANYGYTF	TGTGCCATCAAGTTGGCAGGGGCGAACTATGGCTACACCTTC
NA	TRBJ2-2	many	TRBV21-1	CASTHNGGSNTGELFF	TGTGCCAGCACCCATAACGGGGGGTCGAACACCGGGGAGCTGTTTTTT
NA	TRBJ2-1	few	TRBV5-7	CASSLGARPINEQFF	TGTGCCAGCAGCTTGGGAGCGAGGCCGATCAATGAGCAGTTCTTC
NA	TRBJ2-1	NA	TRBV25-1	CASSQSGSRSYNEQFF	TGTGCCAGCAGTCAGTCCGGGTCGCGTTCCTACAATGAGCAGTTCTTC
NA	TRBJ2-3	few	TRBV6-6	CASSAQIRDTQYF	TGTGCCAGCAGTGCCCAGATTAGGGATACGCAGTATTTT
TRBD1	TRBJ1-2	NA	TRBV3-1	CASSQDGQALGGYTF	TGTGCCAGCAGCCAAGATGGACAGGCTCTGGGAGGCTACACCTTC
NA	TRBJ2-5	few	TRBV15	CATSREGRETQYF	TGTGCCACCAGCAGAGAGGGTCGGGAGACCCAGTACTTC
TRBD2	TRBJ2-1	few	TRBV6-1	CASTGLAGVPYNEQFF	TGTGCCAGCACTGGACTAGCGGGGGTCCCCTACAATGAGCAGTTCTTC
TRBD1	TRBJ1-1	NA	TRBV27	CASSLSQGARTEAFF	TGTGCCAGCAGTTTATCGCAGGGGGCAAGGACTGAAGCTTTCTTT
NA	TRBJ1-2	few	TRBV20-1	CSARMQGSYGYTF	TGCAGTGCTAGAATGCAGGGTAGCTATGGCTACACCTTC
TRBD1	TRBJ1-5	NA	TRBV12-3/TRBV12-4	CASSFYLGQGRQPQHF	TGTGCCAGCAGTTTTTACCTCGGACAGGGAAGGCAGCCCCAGCATTTT
NA	TRBJ2-2	few	TRBV20-1	CSALQNVGELFF	TGCAGTGCTTTGCAAAACGTTGGGGAGCTGTTTTTT
NA	TRBJ2-7	NA	TRBV20-1	CSATQGLLGGEQYF	TGCAGTGCTACACAAGGACTTTTAGGGGGGGAGCAGTACTTC
TRBD2	TRBJ2-3	NA	TRBV20-1	CSARPLAGVRDTQYF	TGCAGTGCTAGACCCCTAGCGGGGGTAAGAGATACGCAGTATTTT